This T cell receptor beta chain was obtained from a study of human T cells and chemical hapten exposure. For the study at large: The cohort included alopecia areata under or over 50% scalp, totalis and universalis.

At least ten counts were recorded for this clonotype. As yet, its antigen is unknown. TCRdb processed the RACE reads anew with MiXCR; each CDR3 protein has one entry. The sample includes some 96,000 distinct CDR3 sequences, about 9.6% of them seen just once. Broader study findings: The number of TCRs over 1 in 1000 frequency stayed unchanged after DPC.

Unmatched junction bases numbered 7, after V lost 6 bases and J lost 3 bases. The germline gives CDR1 DFQATT, CDR2 SNEGSKA (reference sequence). The CDR3 sequence is 14 residues long. Time point described: patch test 2, 6 weeks after DPC sensitization. Treatment described: therapeutic diphenylcyclopropenone sensitization with weekly scalp DPC. Suited to DPC and affected by alopecia, the donors ranged from 18 to 70 years old. This receptor was obtained from a woman aged 40 to 49 with alopecia areata. Some clones in this sample may be carry-over from other donors' samples. The chain uses TRBV20-1 and TRBJ2-7; TRBD2 aligns across 11 bases. The sample in question was whole blood, obtained in connection with sensitization to the hapten diphenylcyclopropenone (DPC). CDR3 bases: TGCAGTGCGCCGGGACTAGCGGCCAACTACGAGCAGTACTTC. Amino acid sequence: CSAPGLAANYEQYF.